The 3 T cell receptor beta chains given below trace back to one sample, sequenced in a study of cytomegalovirus exposure and HLA in healthy donors. Here immunoSEQ multiplex PCR was the method, and the copy in TCRdb shows in-frame clones only, minus some. The table lists about 200,000 clones, over 65% of them singletons. What was sequenced was PBMCs. Every receptor here comes from a woman between 18 and 29 years old in good health and CMV-seronegative.

This clone came up a few times. The chain joins TRBV19 to TRBJ1-2; the D is unclear. V was shortened by 7 bases and J by 2 bases, with 5 bases between the two germline ends. Germline V lookup: CDR1 LNHDA, CDR2 SQIVND (reference sequence). CDR3 length equals 11 residues. CDR3: CASTKNYGYTF. Here the CDR3 DNA reads TGTGCCAGTACAAAAAACTATGGCTACACCTTC.

The chain joins TRBV6-7 to TRBJ1-1, with D unresolved. TRBV6-7 qualifies as an ORF whose function is uncertain. The CDR3 runs 12 residues. Trimming took 8 bases from V and 1 from J, leaving 8 bases between them. CDR3 nucleotide sequence: TGTGCCAGCCCCCACAGGAACACTGAAGCTTTCTTT. This gives the protein CASPHRNTEAFF.

To note about this clone: Other nucleotide sequences in the sample specify the same CDR3. V gene TRBV4-1 combines with J gene TRBJ2-1; D call uncertain. Germline V lookup: CDR1 MGHRA, CDR2 YSYEKL. Trimming took 1 base from V and 4 from J, leaving 5 bases between them. The CDR3 sequence is 13 residues long. The CDR3 nucleotides read TGCGCCAGCAGCCAAGCTAGTTACAATGAGCAGTTCTTC. This translates into CASSQASYNEQFF.